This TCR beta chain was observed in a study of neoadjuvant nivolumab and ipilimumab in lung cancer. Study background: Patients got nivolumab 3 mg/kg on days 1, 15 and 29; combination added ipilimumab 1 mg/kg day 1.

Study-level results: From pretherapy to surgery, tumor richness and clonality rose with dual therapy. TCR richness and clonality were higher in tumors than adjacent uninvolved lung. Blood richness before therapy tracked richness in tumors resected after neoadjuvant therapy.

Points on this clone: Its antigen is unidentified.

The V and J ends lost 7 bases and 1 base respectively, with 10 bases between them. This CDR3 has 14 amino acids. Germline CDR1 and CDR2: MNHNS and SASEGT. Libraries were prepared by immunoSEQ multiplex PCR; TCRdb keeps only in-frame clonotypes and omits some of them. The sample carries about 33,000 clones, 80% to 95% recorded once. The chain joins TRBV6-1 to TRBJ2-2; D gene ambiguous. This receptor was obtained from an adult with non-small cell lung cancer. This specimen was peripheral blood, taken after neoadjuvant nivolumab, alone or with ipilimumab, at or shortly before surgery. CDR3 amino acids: CASTSRLNTGELFF. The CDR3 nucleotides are TGTGCCAGCACAAGTCGGTTGAACACCGGGGAGCTGTTTTTT.